Below, 2 T cell receptor beta chains from the same sample are listed, as sequenced in a study of T cell responses to AZD1222 COVID-19 vaccine. Produced via immunoSEQ multiplex PCR; TCRdb's table is partial and in-frame only. The sample includes about 93,000 clones, 70% to 90% of them seen just once. Sequencing was performed on peripheral blood, taken on day 0 of AZD1222 vaccination. Receptors originate from an adult in good health.

The chain links TRBV5-1 to TRBJ2-7; D is undetermined. The CDR3 covers 12 residues. V was shortened by 4 bases and J by 5 bases, with 10 bases between the two germline ends. CDR1 is SGHRS and CDR2 is YFSETQ in the germline V gene. The CDR3 coding sequence is TGCGCCAGCAGCGATAACATGCACGAGCAGTACTTC. Translation: CASSDNMHEQYF. Full variable domain (missing parts from reference TRBV5-1 and TRBJ2-7): KAGVTQTPRYLIKTRGQQVTLSCSPISGHRSVSWYQQTPGQGLQFLFEYFSETQRNKGNFPGRFSGRQFSNSRSEMNVSTLELGDSALYLCASSDNMHEQYFGPGTRLTVT.

Comments on this clone: In the same sample, other DNA sequences code for this CDR3. The chain uses TRBV7-9 and TRBJ1-4; D remains ambiguous. The V end was cut by 3 bases, the J end by 0 bases, with 5 bases between. The CDR3 has 14 amino acids. Germline CDR1 and CDR2: SEHNR and FQNEAQ (reference sequence). The CDR3 spells CASSFQATNEKLFF. CDR3 DNA: TGTGCCAGCAGCTTTCAGGCAACTAATGAAAAACTGTTTTTT.